Listed below are T cell receptor beta chains from one sample, sequenced in a study of OX40 agonist ivuxolimab in advanced cancers. Assay used: immunoSEQ multiplex PCR; TCRdb lists only in-frame clones, some missing. This table holds 50,000 to 70,000 clones, 80% to 95% found once. The source material was CD4+ or CD8+ T cells sorted from blood, sampled in a trial of the OX40 agonist ivuxolimab. The receptors stem from an adult with an advanced solid tumor such as melanoma, head and neck, liver or kidney cancer. The CDR3 runs from the conserved cysteine through the conserved F or W. The order of the fields is J gene, D gene, V gene, CDR3 protein. The D gene is left open where the match is weak.

TRBJ2-3,.,TRBV9,CASSVGRGWSGDTQYF
TRBJ2-4,.,TRBV19,CASSIGPIAKNIQYF
TRBJ2-7,TRBD2,TRBV13,CASSSKGLAGGPQSYEQYF
TRBJ1-2,.,TRBV6-6,CASNYSGREAGYTF
TRBJ2-1,TRBD2,TRBV5-6,CASSFGSLSGTLGEQFF
TRBJ2-3,TRBD1,TRBV5-1,CASSLGTGGTDTQYF
TRBJ2-6,TRBD1,TRBV19,CASSNGRGRSGANVLTF
TRBJ2-7,TRBD2,TRBV5-8,CASSRKGSGGAYEQYF
TRBJ2-2,TRBD2,TRBV19,CASSLGLAGVGTGELFF
TRBJ2-3,.,TRBV9,CASSVVAASTSADTQYF